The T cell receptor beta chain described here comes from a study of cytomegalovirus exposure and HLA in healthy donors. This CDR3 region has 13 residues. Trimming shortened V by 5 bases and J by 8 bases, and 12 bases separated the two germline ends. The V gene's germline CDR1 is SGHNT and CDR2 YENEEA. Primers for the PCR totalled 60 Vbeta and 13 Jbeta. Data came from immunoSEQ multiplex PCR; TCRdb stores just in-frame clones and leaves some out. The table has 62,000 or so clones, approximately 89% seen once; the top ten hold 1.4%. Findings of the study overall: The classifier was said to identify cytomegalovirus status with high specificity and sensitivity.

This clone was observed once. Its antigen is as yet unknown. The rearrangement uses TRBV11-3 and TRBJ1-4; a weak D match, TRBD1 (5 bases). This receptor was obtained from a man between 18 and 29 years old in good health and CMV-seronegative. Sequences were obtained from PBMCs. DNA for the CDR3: TGTGCCAGCAGCCCGGGGGGGGACGAAAAACTGTTTTTT. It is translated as CASSPGGDEKLFF. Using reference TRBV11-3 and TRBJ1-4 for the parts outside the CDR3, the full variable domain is EAGVVQSPRYKIIEKKQPVAFWCNPISGHNTLYWYLQNLGQGPELLIRYENEEAVDDSQLPKDRFSAERLKGVDSTLKIQPAELGDSAVYLCASSPGGDEKLFFGSGTQLSVL.